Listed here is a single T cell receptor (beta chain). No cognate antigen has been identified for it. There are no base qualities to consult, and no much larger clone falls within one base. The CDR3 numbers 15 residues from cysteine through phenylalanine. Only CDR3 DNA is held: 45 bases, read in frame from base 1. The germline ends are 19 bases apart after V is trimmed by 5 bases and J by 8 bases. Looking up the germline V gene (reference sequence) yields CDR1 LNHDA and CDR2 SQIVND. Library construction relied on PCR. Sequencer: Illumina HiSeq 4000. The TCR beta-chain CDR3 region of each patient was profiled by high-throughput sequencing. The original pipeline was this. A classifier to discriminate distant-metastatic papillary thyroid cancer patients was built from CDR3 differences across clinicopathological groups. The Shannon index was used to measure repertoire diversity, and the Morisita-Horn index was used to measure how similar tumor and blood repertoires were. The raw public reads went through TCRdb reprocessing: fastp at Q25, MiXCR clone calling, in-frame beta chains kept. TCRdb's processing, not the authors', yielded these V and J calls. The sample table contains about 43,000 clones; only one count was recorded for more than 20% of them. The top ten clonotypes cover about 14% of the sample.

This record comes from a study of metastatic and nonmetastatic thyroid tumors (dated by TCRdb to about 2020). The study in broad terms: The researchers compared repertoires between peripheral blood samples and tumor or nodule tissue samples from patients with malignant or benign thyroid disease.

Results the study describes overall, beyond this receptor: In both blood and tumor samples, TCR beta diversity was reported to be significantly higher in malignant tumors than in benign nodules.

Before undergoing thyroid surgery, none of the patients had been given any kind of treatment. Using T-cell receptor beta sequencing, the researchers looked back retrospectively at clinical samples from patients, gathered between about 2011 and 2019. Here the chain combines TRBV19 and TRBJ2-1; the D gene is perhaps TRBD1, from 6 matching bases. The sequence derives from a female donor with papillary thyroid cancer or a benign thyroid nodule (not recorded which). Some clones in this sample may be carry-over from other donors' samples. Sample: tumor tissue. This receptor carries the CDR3 CASSSDRSSGYEQFF. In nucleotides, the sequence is TGTGCCAGTAGTTCCGACAGGTCCTCTGGGTATGAGCAGTTCTTC. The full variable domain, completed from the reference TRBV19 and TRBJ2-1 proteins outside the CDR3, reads DGGITQSPKYLFRKEGQNVTLSCEQNLNHDAMYWYRQDPGQGLRLIYYSQIVNDFQKGDIAEGYSVSREKKESFPLTVTSAQKNPTAFYLCASSSDRSSGYEQFFGPGTRLTVL.